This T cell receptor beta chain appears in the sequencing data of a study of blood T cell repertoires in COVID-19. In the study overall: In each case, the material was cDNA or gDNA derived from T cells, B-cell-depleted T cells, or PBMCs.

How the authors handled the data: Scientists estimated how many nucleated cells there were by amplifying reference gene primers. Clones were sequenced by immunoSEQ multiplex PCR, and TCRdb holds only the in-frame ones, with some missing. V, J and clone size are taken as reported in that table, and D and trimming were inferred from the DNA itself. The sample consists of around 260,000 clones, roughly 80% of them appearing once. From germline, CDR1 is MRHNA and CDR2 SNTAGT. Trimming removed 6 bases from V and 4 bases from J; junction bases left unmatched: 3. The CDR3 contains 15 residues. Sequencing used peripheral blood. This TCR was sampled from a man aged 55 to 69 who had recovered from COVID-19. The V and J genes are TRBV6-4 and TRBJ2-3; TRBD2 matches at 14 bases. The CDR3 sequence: CASSPTSGGADTQYF. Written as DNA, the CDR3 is TGTGCCAGCAGCCCGACTAGCGGGGGGGCAGATACGCAGTATTTT.